The rows below give T cell receptor beta chains drawn from one sample of a study of shared clonotypes between healthy human individuals. This table comes from immunoSEQ multiplex PCR, and its TCRdb copy is limited to in-frame clones, with some not included. The profile covers 760,000 or so clones, with around 96% appearing a single time and about 0.21% taken by the ten largest. Specimen: naive CD8+ T cells sorted from blood. These receptors were taken from a man aged 25-45 years in good health. The CDR3 runs from the conserved cysteine through the conserved F or W. The D gene is left open where the match is weak. Clone size, where shown, is once, few, many, or a class for clones that have expanded.

j_gene | d_gene | abundance | v_gene | CDR3aa | CDR3nt
TRBJ1-1 | - | once | TRBV19 | CASSIQVNTEAFF | TGTGCCAGTAGTATTCAGGTGAACACTGAAGCTTTCTTT
TRBJ2-5 | - | - | TRBV6-5 | CASSPTGFSQETQYF | TGTGCCAGCAGTCCGACGGGGTTCAGCCAAGAGACCCAGTACTTC
TRBJ2-1 | - | - | TRBV4-1 | CASSQSTGSFHEQFF | TGCGCCAGCAGCCAAAGTACAGGGTCCTTCCATGAGCAGTTCTTC
TRBJ1-1 | - | - | TRBV29-1 | CSVDRDTEAFF | TGCAGCGTTGACAGGGACACTGAAGCTTTCTTT
TRBJ2-1 | TRBD2 | - | TRBV9 | CASSVAAGVYNEQFF | TGTGCCAGCAGCGTAGCAGCGGGGGTCTACAATGAGCAGTTCTTC
TRBJ2-1 | TRBD2 | - | TRBV6-4 | CASTPGLGLYNEQFF | TGTGCCAGCACGCCGGGACTAGGGCTTTACAATGAGCAGTTCTTC
TRBJ2-7 | TRBD1 | - | TRBV6-5 | CASGLGQQSYEQYF | TGTGCCAGCGGACTGGGACAGCAATCATACGAGCAGTACTTC
TRBJ2-3 | TRBD2 | - | TRBV5-6 | CASSFYRGLAADTQYF | TGTGCCAGCAGCTTCTACCGGGGACTAGCGGCGGATACGCAGTATTTT
TRBJ2-1 | - | - | TRBV27 | CASSRTGTPGDEQFF | TGTGCCAGCAGTCGAACCGGGACTCCGGGGGATGAGCAGTTCTTC
TRBJ2-7 | TRBD2 | - | TRBV25-1 | CASSDWGLAGAYEQYF | TGTGCCAGCAGTGACTGGGGACTAGCGGGAGCCTACGAGCAGTACTTC
TRBJ2-1 | TRBD1 | - | TRBV5-6 | CASSLLGTGLLAAYNEQFF | TGTGCCAGCAGCTTGTTGGGGACAGGGTTGCTAGCGGCTTACAATGAGCAGTTCTTC
TRBJ2-1 | - | - | TRBV4-1 | CASSQAGSYNEQFF | TGCGCCAGCAGCCAAGCAGGTAGTTACAATGAGCAGTTCTTC
TRBJ2-7 | TRBD2 | once | TRBV7-9 | CASSTPGTSGSYEQYF | TGTGCCAGCAGCACTCCCGGGACTAGCGGGAGTTACGAGCAGTACTTC
TRBJ1-5 | - | - | TRBV6-5 | CASSLGSGQPQHF | TGTGCCAGCAGTTTAGGGTCCGGTCAGCCCCAGCATTTT
TRBJ2-2 | TRBD2 | - | TRBV28 | CASSRTSGRPGELFF | TGTGCCAGCAGTAGGACTAGCGGGAGACCCGGGGAGCTGTTTTTT
TRBJ2-7 | TRBD1 | once | TRBV28 | CASSSRQGTVPYEQYF | TGTGCCAGCAGTTCTCGACAGGGTACGGTTCCCTACGAGCAGTACTTC
TRBJ2-7 | - | - | TRBV5-6 | CASSLGPLEQYF | TGTGCCAGCAGCTTAGGTCCCCTCGAGCAGTACTTC
TRBJ1-1 | - | - | TRBV7-2 | CASNRGDEGRTEAFF | TGTGCCAGCAACCGGGGTGATGAGGGGAGAACTGAAGCTTTCTTT
TRBJ2-3 | TRBD2 | - | TRBV11-2 | CASSLPATSGYTDTQYF | TGTGCCAGCAGCCTCCCAGCGACTAGCGGTTACACAGATACGCAGTATTTT
TRBJ2-7 | - | - | TRBV4-1 | CASSQVPGVEQYF | TGCGCCAGCAGCCAAGTCCCAGGGGTCGAGCAGTACTTC
TRBJ1-4 | TRBD1 | - | TRBV10-2 | CASGNRDRGFGEKLFF | TGCGCCAGCGGCAACCGGGACAGGGGGTTTGGAGAAAAACTGTTTTTT
TRBJ2-7 | TRBD1 | - | TRBV9 | CASSVGPPDRVGAYEQYF | TGTGCCAGCAGCGTAGGGCCCCCCGACAGGGTGGGAGCCTACGAGCAGTACTTC
TRBJ2-5 | - | once | TRBV27 | CATSGGLEETQYF | TGTGCCACTTCAGGTGGTCTAGAGGAGACCCAGTACTTC
TRBJ1-4 | - | - | TRBV9 | CASSGTDNEKLFF | TGTGCCAGCAGCGGGACAGATAATGAAAAACTGTTTTTT
TRBJ2-7 | - | - | TRBV7-9 | CASSLGVGEQYF | TGTGCCAGCAGCTTAGGGGTGGGTGAGCAGTACTTC
TRBJ2-7 | - | - | TRBV7-8 | CASSPGQSFSYYEQYF | TGTGCCAGCAGCCCTGGACAGTCCTTTTCCTACTACGAGCAGTACTTC
TRBJ2-5 | TRBD2 | - | TRBV4-1 | CASSQVGRLAGQETQYF | TGCGCCAGCAGCCAAGTCGGGAGGCTAGCGGGACAAGAGACCCAGTACTTC
TRBJ1-2 | - | - | TRBV27 | CASSFGANYGYTF | TGTGCCAGCAGTTTTGGCGCTAACTATGGCTACACCTTC
TRBJ2-1 | TRBD1 | - | TRBV27 | CASSSPGQGFDEQFF | TGTGCCAGCAGTTCACCGGGACAGGGGTTTGATGAGCAGTTCTTC
TRBJ2-7 | TRBD2 | - | TRBV9 | CASSLRDYYEQYF | TGTGCCAGCAGCTTAAGGGACTACTACGAGCAGTACTTC
TRBJ2-5 | - | - | TRBV29-1 | CSVDGAEAFQETQYF | TGCAGCGTTGATGGTGCCGAGGCTTTCCAAGAGACCCAGTACTTC
TRBJ1-1 | - | - | TRBV4-3 | CASSQGRVNTEAFF | TGCGCCAGCAGCCAAGGGAGGGTGAACACTGAAGCTTTCTTT
TRBJ2-2 | - | once | TRBV23-1 | CASSQSIGFENTGELFF | TGCGCCAGCAGTCAATCTATAGGGTTTGAGAACACCGGGGAGCTGTTTTTT
TRBJ1-1 | - | - | TRBV5-1 | CASSDGTGPTEAFF | TGCGCCAGCAGCGATGGAACAGGGCCCACTGAAGCTTTCTTT
TRBJ2-7 | - | - | TRBV5-1 | CASSSRTGRGDYEQYF | TGCGCCAGCAGCTCCCGGACAGGGCGGGGGGACTACGAGCAGTACTTC
TRBJ2-1 | - | - | TRBV27 | CASSFDSDNEQFF | TGTGCCAGCAGTTTTGATTCTGACAATGAGCAGTTCTTC
TRBJ2-5 | - | - | TRBV6-5 | CASSYISAETQYF | TGTGCCAGCAGTTACATTTCGGCGGAGACCCAGTACTTC
TRBJ2-1 | TRBD2 | once | TRBV9 | CASSVVAVLAGDFNEQFF | TGTGCCAGCAGCGTAGTAGCCGTACTAGCGGGAGATTTCAATGAGCAGTTCTTC
TRBJ1-5 | - | - | TRBV5-8 | CASSLRQGNQPQHF | TGTGCCAGCAGCTTGAGACAGGGCAATCAGCCCCAGCATTTT
TRBJ2-3 | TRBD1 | - | TRBV28 | CASSSTRQGADTQYF | TGTGCCAGCAGCTCGACCCGCCAGGGGGCAGATACGCAGTATTTT
TRBJ2-7 | TRBD1 | - | TRBV7-9 | CASSSNRDRLYEQYF | TGTGCCAGCAGCTCAAACCGGGACAGACTCTACGAGCAGTACTTC
TRBJ2-7 | - | - | TRBV28 | CASSLSTYEQYF | TGTGCCAGCAGTTTATCCACCTACGAGCAGTACTTC
TRBJ2-1 | - | - | TRBV5-1 | CASSTSESSYNEQFF | TGCGCCAGCAGCACGAGCGAGAGCTCCTACAATGAGCAGTTCTTC
TRBJ2-2 | - | - | TRBV11-3 | CASSAGVDERGRGYGELFF | TGTGCCAGCAGCGCCGGGGTGGATGAGCGGGGAAGGGGGTACGGGGAGCTGTTTTTT
TRBJ2-3 | - | - | TRBV10-1 | CASSEFFSGGTDTQYF | TGCGCCAGCAGTGAGTTTTTCTCCGGAGGCACAGATACGCAGTATTTT